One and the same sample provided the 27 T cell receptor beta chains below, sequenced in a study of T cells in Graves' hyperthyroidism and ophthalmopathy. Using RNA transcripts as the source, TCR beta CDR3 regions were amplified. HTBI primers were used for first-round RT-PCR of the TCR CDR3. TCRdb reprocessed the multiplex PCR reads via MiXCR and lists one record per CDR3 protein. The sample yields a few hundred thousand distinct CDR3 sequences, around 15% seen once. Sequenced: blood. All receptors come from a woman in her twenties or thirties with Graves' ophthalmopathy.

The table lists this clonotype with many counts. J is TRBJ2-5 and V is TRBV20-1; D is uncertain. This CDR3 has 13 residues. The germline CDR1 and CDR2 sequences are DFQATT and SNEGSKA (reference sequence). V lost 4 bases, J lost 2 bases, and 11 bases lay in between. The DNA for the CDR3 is TGCAGTGCTACCAACTGGCGGCAAGAGACCCAGTACTTC. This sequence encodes CSATNWRQETQYF.

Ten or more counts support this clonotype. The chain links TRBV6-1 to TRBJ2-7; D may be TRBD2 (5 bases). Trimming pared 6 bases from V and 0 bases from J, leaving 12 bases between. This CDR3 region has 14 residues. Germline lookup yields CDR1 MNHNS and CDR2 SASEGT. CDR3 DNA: TGTGCCAGCAGACCGTCGGGGAGCTCCTACGAGCAGTACTTC. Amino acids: CASRPSGSSYEQYF.

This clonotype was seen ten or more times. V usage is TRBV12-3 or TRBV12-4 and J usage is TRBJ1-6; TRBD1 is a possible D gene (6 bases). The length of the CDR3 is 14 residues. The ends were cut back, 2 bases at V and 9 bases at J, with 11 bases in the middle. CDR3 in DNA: TGTGCCAGCAGTTTAAAGGGGGGCGGTTCACCCCTCCACTTT. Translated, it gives CASSLKGGGSPLHF.

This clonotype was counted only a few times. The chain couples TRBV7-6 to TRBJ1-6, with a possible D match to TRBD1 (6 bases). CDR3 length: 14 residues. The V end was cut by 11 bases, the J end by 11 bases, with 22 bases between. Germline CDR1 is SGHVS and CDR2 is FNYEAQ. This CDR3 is CAGRRGGLQPPLHF. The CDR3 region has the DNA TGTGCCGGCCGACGGGGGGGGCTACAACCACCCCTCCACTTT. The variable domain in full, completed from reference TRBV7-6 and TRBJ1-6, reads GAGVSQSPRYKVTKRGQDVALRCDPISGHVSLYWYRQALGQGPEFLTYFNYEAQQDKSGLPNDRFSAERPEGSISTLTIQRTEQRDSAMYRCAGRRGGLQPPLHFGNGTRLTVT.

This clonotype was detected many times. CDR3 sequence reads: CASSSALRGRDYNEQFF. The DNA for the CDR3 is TGTGCCAGCAGCTCCGCCTTACGGGGACGCGACTACAATGAGCAGTTCTTC. V is TRBV7-6 and J is TRBJ2-1; perhaps D is TRBD1 or TRBD2 (5 bases each). The CDR3 covers 17 residues. V lost 4 bases and J lost 3, with 19 bases in between. From germline, CDR1 is SGHVS and CDR2 FNYEAQ.

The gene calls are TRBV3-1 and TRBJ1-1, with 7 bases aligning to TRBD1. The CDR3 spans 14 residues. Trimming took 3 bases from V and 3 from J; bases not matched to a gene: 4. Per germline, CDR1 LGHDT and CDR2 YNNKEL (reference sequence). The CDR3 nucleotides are TGTGCCAGCAGCCAGACGACAGGGCACACTGAAGCTTTCTTT. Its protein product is CASSQTTGHTEAFF.

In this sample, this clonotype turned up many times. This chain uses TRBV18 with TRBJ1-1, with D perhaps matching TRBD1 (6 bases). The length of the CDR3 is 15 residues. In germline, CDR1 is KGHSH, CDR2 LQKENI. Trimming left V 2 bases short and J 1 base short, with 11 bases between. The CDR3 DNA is TGTGCCAGCTCACCAGAAGTACAGGGGAACACTGAAGCTTTCTTT. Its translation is CASSPEVQGNTEAFF.

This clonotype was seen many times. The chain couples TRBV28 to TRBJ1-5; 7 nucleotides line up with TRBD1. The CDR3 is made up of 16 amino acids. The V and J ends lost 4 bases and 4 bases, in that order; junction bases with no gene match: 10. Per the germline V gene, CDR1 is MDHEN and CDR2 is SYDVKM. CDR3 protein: CASSSHPGQRNQPQHF. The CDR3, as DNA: TGTGCCAGCAGTTCCCACCCGGGACAGAGAAATCAGCCCCAGCATTTT.

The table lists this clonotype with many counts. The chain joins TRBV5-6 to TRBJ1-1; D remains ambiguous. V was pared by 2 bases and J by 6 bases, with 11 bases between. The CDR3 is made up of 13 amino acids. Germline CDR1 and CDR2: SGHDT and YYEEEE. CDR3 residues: CASSFDVGSEAFF. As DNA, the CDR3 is TGTGCCAGCAGCTTTGATGTGGGGTCTGAAGCTTTCTTT.

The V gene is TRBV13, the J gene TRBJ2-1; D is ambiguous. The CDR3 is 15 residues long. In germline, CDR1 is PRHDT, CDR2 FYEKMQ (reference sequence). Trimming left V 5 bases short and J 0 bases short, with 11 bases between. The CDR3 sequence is CASSPRRASYNEQFF. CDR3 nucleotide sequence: TGTGCCAGCAGCCCTCGACGGGCCTCCTACAATGAGCAGTTCTTC.

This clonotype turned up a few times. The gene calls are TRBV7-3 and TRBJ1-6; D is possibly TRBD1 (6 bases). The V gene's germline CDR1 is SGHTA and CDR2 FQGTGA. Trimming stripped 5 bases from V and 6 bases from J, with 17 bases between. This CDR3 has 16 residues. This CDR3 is CASSRDRRSANSPLHF. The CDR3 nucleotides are TGTGCCAGCAGCCGAGACAGGCGATCGGCTAATTCACCCCTCCACTTT.

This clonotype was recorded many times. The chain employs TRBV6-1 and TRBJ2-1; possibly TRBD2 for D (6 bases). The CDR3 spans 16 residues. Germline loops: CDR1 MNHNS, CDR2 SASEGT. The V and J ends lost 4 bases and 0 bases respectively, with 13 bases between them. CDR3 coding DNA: TGTGCCAGCAGTGTGACCGGGGGTCCCTCCTACAATGAGCAGTTCTTC. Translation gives CASSVTGGPSYNEQFF.

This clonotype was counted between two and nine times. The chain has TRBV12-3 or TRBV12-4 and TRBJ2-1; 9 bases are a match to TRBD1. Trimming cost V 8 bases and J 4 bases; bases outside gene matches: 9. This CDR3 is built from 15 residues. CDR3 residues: CASAWTTGGYNEQFF. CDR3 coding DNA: TGTGCCAGCGCCTGGACGACAGGGGGGTACAATGAGCAGTTCTTC.

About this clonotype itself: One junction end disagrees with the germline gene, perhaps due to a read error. This CDR3 reads CASKPDAGNSGYTF. The CDR3, as DNA: TGTGCCAGTAAGCCTGATGCAGGGAACTCTGGCTACACCTTC. The rearrangement uses TRBV19 and TRBJ1-2; D may be TRBD1 (5 bases). Germline V gene sequence: CDR1 LNHDA, CDR2 SQIVND (reference sequence). The CDR3 sequence is 14 residues long. Full variable domain (outside the CDR3, taken from reference TRBV19 and TRBJ1-2): DGGITQSPKYLFRKEGQNVTLSCEQNLNHDAMYWYRQDPGQGLRLIYYSQIVNDFQKGDIAEGYSVSREKKESFPLTVTSAQKNPTAFYLCASKPDAGNSGYTFGSGTRLTVV.

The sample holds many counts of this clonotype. CDR3 sequence (DNA): TGTGCCAGCAGTCGGGACTCCAAGTACTTC. This translates into CASSRDSKYF. This sequence joins TRBV2 and TRBJ2-5; D might be TRBD2 (6 bases). There are 10 residues in the CDR3. The ends were cut back, 5 bases at V and 12 bases at J, with 10 bases in the middle. Germline V lookup: CDR1 SNHLY, CDR2 FYNNEI.

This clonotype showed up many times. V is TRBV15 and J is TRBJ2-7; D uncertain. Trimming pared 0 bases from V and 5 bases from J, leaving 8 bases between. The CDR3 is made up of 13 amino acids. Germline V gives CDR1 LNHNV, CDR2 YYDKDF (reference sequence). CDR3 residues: CATSRDPLNEQYF. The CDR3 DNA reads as TGTGCCACCAGCAGAGATCCGTTGAACGAGCAGTACTTC.

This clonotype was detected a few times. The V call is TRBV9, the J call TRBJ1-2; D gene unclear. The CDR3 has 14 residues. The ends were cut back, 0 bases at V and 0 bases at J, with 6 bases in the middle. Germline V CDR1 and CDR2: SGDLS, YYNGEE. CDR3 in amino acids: CASSVAQTNYGYTF. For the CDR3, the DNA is TGTGCCAGCAGCGTAGCTCAGACTAACTATGGCTACACCTTC.

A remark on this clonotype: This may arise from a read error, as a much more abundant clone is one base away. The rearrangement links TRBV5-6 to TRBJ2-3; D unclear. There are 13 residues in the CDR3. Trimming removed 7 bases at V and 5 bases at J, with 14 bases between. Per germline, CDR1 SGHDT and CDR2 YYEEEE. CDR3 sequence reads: CASCAWEVDTQYF. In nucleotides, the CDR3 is TGTGCCAGCTGTGCGTGGGAAGTAGATACGCAGTATTTT.

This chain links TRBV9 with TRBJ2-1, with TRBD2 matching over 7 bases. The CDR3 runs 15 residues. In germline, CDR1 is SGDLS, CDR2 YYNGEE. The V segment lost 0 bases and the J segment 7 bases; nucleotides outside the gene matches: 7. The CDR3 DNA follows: TGTGCCAGCAGCGTAGCTGGGGTGGGAGGGAATGAGCAGTTCTTC. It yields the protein CASSVAGVGGNEQFF. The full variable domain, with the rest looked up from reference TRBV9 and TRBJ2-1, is DSGVTQTPKHLITATGQRVTLRCSPRSGDLSVYWYQQSLDQGLQFLIQYYNGEERAKGNILERFSAQQFPDLHSELNLSSLELGDSALYFCASSVAGVGGNEQFFGPGTRLTVL.

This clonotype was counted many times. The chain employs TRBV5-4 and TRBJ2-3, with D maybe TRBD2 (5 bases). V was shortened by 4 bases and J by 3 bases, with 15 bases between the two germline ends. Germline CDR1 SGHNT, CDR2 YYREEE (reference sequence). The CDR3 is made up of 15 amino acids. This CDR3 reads CASSQDSHGTDTQYF. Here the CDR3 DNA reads TGTGCCAGCAGCCAGGACTCGCACGGGACAGATACGCAGTATTTT.

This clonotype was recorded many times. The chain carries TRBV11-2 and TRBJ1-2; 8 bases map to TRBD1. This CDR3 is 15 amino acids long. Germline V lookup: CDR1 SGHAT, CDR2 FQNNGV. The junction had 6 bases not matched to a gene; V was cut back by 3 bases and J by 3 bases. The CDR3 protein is CASSFVPGGYYGYTF. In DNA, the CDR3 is TGTGCCAGCAGCTTTGTCCCAGGGGGCTACTATGGCTACACCTTC.

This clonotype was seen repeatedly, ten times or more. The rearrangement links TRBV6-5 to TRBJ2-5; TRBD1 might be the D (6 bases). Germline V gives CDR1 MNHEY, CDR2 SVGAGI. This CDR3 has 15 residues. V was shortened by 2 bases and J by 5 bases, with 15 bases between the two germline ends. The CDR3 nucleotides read TGTGCCAGCAGTTACGGGACAACCGGCGGGGAGACCCAGTACTTC. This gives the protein CASSYGTTGGETQYF.

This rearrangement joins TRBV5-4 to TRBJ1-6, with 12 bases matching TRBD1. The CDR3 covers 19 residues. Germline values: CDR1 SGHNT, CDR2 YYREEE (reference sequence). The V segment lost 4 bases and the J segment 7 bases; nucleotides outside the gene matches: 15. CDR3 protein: CASSPPGTGGLGVNSPLHF. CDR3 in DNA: TGTGCCAGCAGCCCCCCTGGGACAGGGGGCTTGGGTGTCAATTCACCCCTCCACTTT.

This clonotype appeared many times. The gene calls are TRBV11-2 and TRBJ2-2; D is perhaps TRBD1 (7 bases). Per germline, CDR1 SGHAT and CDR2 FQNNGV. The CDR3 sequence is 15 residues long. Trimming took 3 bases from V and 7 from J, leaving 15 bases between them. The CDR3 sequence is CASSFRGAAIGELFF. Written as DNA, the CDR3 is TGTGCCAGCAGCTTCAGGGGGGCGGCGATCGGGGAGCTGTTTTTT.

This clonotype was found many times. CDR3 nucleotides: TGTGCCAGCAGTAAAACAGGGGTGAGCAATCAGCCCCAGCATTTT. Translated, it gives CASSKTGVSNQPQHF. The chain is built from TRBV28 and TRBJ1-5, with 7 bases identical to TRBD1. V lost 5 bases to trimming and J lost 1 base; unmatched junction nucleotides: 5. This CDR3 comprises 15 residues. Germline V CDR1 and CDR2: MDHEN, SYDVKM.

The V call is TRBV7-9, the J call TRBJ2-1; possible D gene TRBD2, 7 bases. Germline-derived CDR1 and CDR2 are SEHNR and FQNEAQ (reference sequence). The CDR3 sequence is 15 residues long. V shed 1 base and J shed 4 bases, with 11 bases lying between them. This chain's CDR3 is CASSLGGGRYNEQFF. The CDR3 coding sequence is TGTGCCAGCAGCTTAGGGGGGGGGCGTTACAATGAGCAGTTCTTC.

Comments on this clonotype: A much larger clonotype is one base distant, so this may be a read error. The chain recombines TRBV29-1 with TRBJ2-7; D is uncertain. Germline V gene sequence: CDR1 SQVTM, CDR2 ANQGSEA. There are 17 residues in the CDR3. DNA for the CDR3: TGCGGCGTTGAAGATGACCGCGAAGGCAGGTACCCTTACGAGCAGTACTTC. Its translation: CGVEDDREGRYPYEQYF.